One sample yielded the 23 T cell receptor beta chains listed below, sequenced in a study of T cells in localized non-small cell lung cancer. The protocol was immunoSEQ multiplex PCR, while the TCRdb copy is restricted to in-frame clones and leaves out a portion. Among around 2,000 clones listed, 20% to 30% were seen once. This specimen was normal lung tissue next to the tumor, taken before any cancer treatment. The source of these receptors is a woman aged 35-75 years with stage I lung adenocarcinoma.

This clone has only a few counts. The CDR3 loop reads CASSRTGGGNQPQHF. Here the CDR3 DNA reads TGTGCCAGCAGCCGCACAGGGGGAGGCAATCAGCCCCAGCATTTT. The V call is TRBV9, the J call TRBJ1-5, with 8 bases aligning to TRBD1. CDR1 SGDLS and CDR2 YYNGEE come from the germline V gene. CDR3 length: 15 residues. V gave up 4 bases and J gave up 2 bases; unmatched junction bases: 5.

This clone came up once. The rearrangement joins TRBV29-1 to TRBJ2-3; D is unresolved. CDR1 is SQVTM, CDR2 ANQGSEA, per germline. The CDR3 covers 12 residues. Between the trimmed V and J ends, which lost 3 bases and 0 bases, there was a span of 4 bases. The CDR3 DNA is TGCAGCGTTGATGGCAGCACAGATACGCAGTATTTT. It encodes CSVDGSTDTQYF.

This rearrangement joins TRBV18 to TRBJ1-2; unclear D gene. The V gene lost 1 base and the J gene lost 4 bases, with 7 bases spanning the gap. The CDR3 totals 13 residues. CDR1 and CDR2 from the germline V gene are KGHSH and LQKENI. Here the CDR3 reads CASSPLPAYGYTF. CDR3 bases: TGTGCCAGCTCACCACTTCCAGCCTATGGCTACACCTTC.

This clone is judged large. J is TRBJ2-1 and V is TRBV30; D is possibly TRBD2 (5 bases). V was clipped by 2 bases and J by 6 bases, with 17 bases between them. The CDR3 is 15 residues long. The germline V gene has CDR1 GTSNPN and CDR2 SVGIG (reference sequence). CDR3 bases: TGTGCCTGGAGTTCCAACTCGGCAAGCGGCAATGAGCAGTTCTTC. It codes for CAWSSNSASGNEQFF.

By sample share, this clone is medium-sized (0.01 to 0.1%). The V call is TRBV9, the J call TRBJ2-3, with 7 bases that match TRBD2. Germline V gene data show CDR1 as SGDLS and CDR2 as YYNGEE. The trim removed 5 bases at V and 2 bases at J, leaving 11 bases unmatched. The CDR3 is 16 residues long. DNA for the CDR3: TGTGCCAGCAGTGAAGGGCTAGCGGAGCTCACAGATACGCAGTATTTT. This translates into CASSEGLAELTDTQYF.

This clone was detected a few times. The V call is TRBV6-8, the J call TRBJ2-5, with D perhaps matching TRBD1 (6 bases). Germline V lookup: CDR1 MNHGY, CDR2 SAAAGT. CDR3 length: 16 amino acids. Trimming took off 5 bases at V and 7 bases at J, with 23 bases between the two ends. CDR3 nucleotides: TGTGCCAGCAGTCAGACAGGCCAACCCTCACCTACGACCCAGTACTTC. Protein product: CASSQTGQPSPTTQYF.

The chain links TRBV11-3 to TRBJ2-3, with D perhaps TRBD2 (6 bases). This CDR3 is built from 17 residues. In germline, CDR1 is SGHNT, CDR2 YENEEA. V lost 0 bases, J lost 0 bases, and 13 bases lay in between. In nucleotides, the CDR3 is TGTGCCAGCAGCTTAGACGTAGCGGCCTCTAGCACAGATACGCAGTATTTT. As protein: CASSLDVAASSTDTQYF.

The chain recombines TRBV19 with TRBJ2-1; D not resolved. Germline V gene lookup returns CDR1 LNHDA and CDR2 SQIVND (reference sequence). The ends were cut back, 3 bases at V and 6 bases at J, with 9 bases in the middle. This CDR3 spans 13 amino acids. The CDR3 DNA reads as TGTGCCAGTAGTATTACGTGGGTCAATGAGCAGTTCTTC. Residues: CASSITWVNEQFF.

In this sample, this clone turned up a few times. This sequence joins TRBV6-8 and TRBJ2-7, with D unresolved. In germline, CDR1 is MNHGY, CDR2 SAAAGT. CDR3 length equals 13 residues. V lost 5 bases and J 1 base, leaving 9 bases between the germline ends. The CDR3 sequence is CASSQDGSYEQYF. The CDR3 nucleotides read TGTGCCAGCAGTCAGGACGGTTCCTACGAGCAGTACTTC.

Only a few counts were recorded for this clone. The chain links TRBV7-5 to TRBJ2-2; the table's D gene call, TRBD2, was not cross checked with the DNA. TRBV7-5 is listed as a pseudogene. This CDR3 has 14 residues. CDR3 nucleotide sequence: TGTGCCAGCAGCCGACTCGTCCAGCCCGGGGAGCTGTTTTTT. It is translated as CASSRLVQPGELFF.

This clone was observed a handful of times. V is TRBV11-3 and J is TRBJ1-2, with TRBD1 matching over 7 bases. V lost 5 bases, J lost 3 bases, and 6 bases stayed unmatched. This CDR3 is 14 amino acids long. Germline values: CDR1 SGHNT, CDR2 YENEEA. The CDR3 here is CASSRGQSYYGYTF. The DNA for the CDR3 is TGTGCCAGCAGCAGGGGACAGTCCTACTATGGCTACACCTTC.

In its sample, this clone was seen a few times. The chain couples TRBV1 to TRBJ2-3; the table calls TRBD2, which could not be checked here. TRBV1 is termed a pseudogene. The CDR3 extends over 21 amino acids. This chain's CDR3 is CASSQDSGGRFSGVRTDTQYF. CDR3 sequence (DNA): TGCGCCAGCAGCCAAGATTCGGGAGGCCGTTTTAGCGGGGTCCGGACAGATACGCAGTATTTT.

The chain's CDR3 is CASSRSRNTGELFF. The DNA for the CDR3 is TGCGCCAGCAGCAGGAGCCGGAACACCGGGGAGCTGTTTTTT. The J gene is TRBJ2-2, the V gene TRBV5-1; no definite D call. This CDR3 contains 14 residues. Germline V gene data show CDR1 as SGHRS and CDR2 as YFSETQ. V shed 4 bases and J shed 1 base, with 8 bases lying between them.

V and J are TRBV9 and TRBJ2-3; 7 bases fit TRBD2. Germline V gene data show CDR1 as SGDLS and CDR2 as YYNGEE. V dropped 1 base and J dropped 10; count of bases not matched to a gene: 18. This CDR3 region has 17 residues. CDR3 bases: TGTGCCAGCAGCGTACGGGGAGCGGGGCCCCGGGGGGAACCGCAGTATTTT. This gives the protein CASSVRGAGPRGEPQYF.

The table lists this clone with a few counts. The chain combines TRBV7-7 with TRBJ2-1; 12 nucleotides line up with TRBD2. The CDR3 totals 18 residues. V gave up 1 base and J gave up 7 bases; unmatched junction bases: 11. Germline lookup yields CDR1 SSHAT and CDR2 FNYEAQ (reference sequence). DNA of the CDR3: TGTGCCAGCAGCTTAGTGCGTACTAGCGGGAGGCGGAGGAATGAGCAGTTCTTC. As protein: CASSLVRTSGRRRNEQFF.

This clone qualifies as medium-sized. This chain joins TRBV9 and TRBJ2-7; TRBD1 matches at 7 bases. With V trimmed by 2 bases and J by 5 bases, 4 bases remained unmatched. This CDR3 has 13 amino acids. Germline CDR1 SGDLS, CDR2 YYNGEE. This CDR3 is CASSVADRDEQYF. In DNA form, the CDR3 reads TGTGCCAGCAGCGTCGCAGACAGGGACGAGCAGTACTTC.

The DNA of the CDR3 is TGTGCCAGCAGCTTAGACCACTACCCTCTCGAGCAGTACTTC. It specifies CASSLDHYPLEQYF. The rearrangement links TRBV11-3 to TRBJ2-7, with D unclear. V was pared by 0 bases and J by 6 bases, with 12 bases between. Germline-derived CDR1 and CDR2 are SGHNT and YENEEA. There are 14 residues in the CDR3.

Only a few counts were recorded for this clone. The chain recombines TRBV4-1 with TRBJ1-2, with D unresolved. V was cut by 5 bases and J by 4 bases, with 8 bases left in between. CDR1 MGHRA and CDR2 YSYEKL come from the germline V gene. The CDR3 has 12 residues. The CDR3 sequence: CASSLEVYGYTF. CDR3 DNA: TGCGCCAGCAGCTTGGAAGTCTATGGCTACACCTTC.

This clone turned up a few times. The CDR3 sequence: CASSYPSASGRRFF. CDR3 coding DNA: TGTGCCAGCAGTTACCCGTCGGCTAGCGGGAGACGGTTCTTC. The rearrangement links TRBV6-7 to TRBJ2-1; 10 bases line up with TRBD2. TRBV6-7 is an open reading frame, and its role is uncertain. The CDR3 covers 14 residues. J lost 15 bases, V lost 2 bases, and 10 bases had no gene match.

In its sample, this clone ranks as medium-sized. CDR3 sequence reads: CASSQQRGGTEAFF. CDR3 nucleotides: TGTGCCAGCAGTCAACAACGGGGGGGGACTGAAGCTTTCTTT. V gene TRBV6-8 combines with J gene TRBJ1-1; tentative D call: TRBD1 (5 bases). The CDR3 consists of 14 residues. V was cut by 5 bases and J by 5 bases, with 15 bases left in between. Per the germline V gene, CDR1 is MNHGY and CDR2 is SAAAGT.

This clone is medium-sized within its sample. The chain carries TRBV6-8 and TRBJ2-1, with TRBD1 matching over 7 bases. The CDR3 is made up of 14 amino acids. The J segment lost 9 bases and the V segment lost 4 bases, leaving 9 bases of the junction unmatched. Germline loops: CDR1 MNHGY, CDR2 SAAAGT. CDR3 in amino acids: CASSLPEGAAEQFF. DNA for the CDR3: TGTGCCAGCAGTTTACCCGAGGGGGCAGCTGAGCAGTTCTTC.

The chain employs TRBV15 and TRBJ2-3; D remains ambiguous. In germline, CDR1 is LNHNV, CDR2 YYDKDF (reference sequence). V dropped 1 base and J dropped 0 bases, with 14 bases sitting between them. CDR3 length: 17 amino acids. This CDR3 reads CATSRGGKSWSTDTQYF. For the CDR3, the DNA is TGTGCCACCAGCAGAGGAGGAAAGAGTTGGAGCACAGATACGCAGTATTTT.

There are a few counts of this clone. The rearrangement joins TRBV6-8 to TRBJ2-5, with D possibly matching TRBD2 (5 bases). V lost 5 bases, J lost 5 bases, and 15 bases lay in between. The germline V gene has CDR1 MNHGY and CDR2 SAAAGT. The CDR3 totals 14 residues. The CDR3 nucleotides are TGTGCCAGCAGTCCGGGGTCGTATTTCGAGACCCAGTACTTC. Its translation is CASSPGSYFETQYF.